The 20 T cell receptor beta chains below come from one sample, sequenced in a study of blood T cell repertoires in COVID-19. Assay used: immunoSEQ multiplex PCR; TCRdb lists only in-frame clones, some missing. The sample contains a few hundred thousand clones, more than 70% of which appear only once. Sequencing was performed on peripheral blood. These receptors all stem from a man older than 75 with acute or convalescent COVID-19.

V is TRBV9 and J is TRBJ2-1; 7 positions match TRBD1. Germline CDR1 and CDR2: SGDLS and YYNGEE. V shed 6 bases, J shed 0 bases, and the junction held 3 bases outside the gene matches. The CDR3 runs to 14 residues. The CDR3 sequence is CASNPGGSYNEQFF. DNA for the CDR3: TGTGCCAGCAACCCAGGGGGCTCCTACAATGAGCAGTTCTTC.

J is TRBJ2-7 and V is TRBV10-3; maybe TRBD1 (6 bases). The CDR3 loop spans 14 amino acids. The ends were cut back, 7 bases at V and 1 base at J, with 14 bases in the middle. Looked up from germline, CDR1 is ENHRY and CDR2 is SYGVKD. The CDR3 sequence: CAIIDRTESYEQYF. Written as DNA, the CDR3 is TGTGCCATCATCGACAGGACCGAATCCTACGAGCAGTACTTC.

There are many counts of this clone. The chain recombines TRBV29-1 with TRBJ1-1, with D possibly matching TRBD1 (5 bases). Germline V lookup: CDR1 SQVTM, CDR2 ANQGSEA. The germline V and J ends were trimmed by 3 bases and 5 bases, with 10 bases remaining between them. The CDR3 runs 12 residues. CDR3 DNA sequence: TGCAGCGTTGATGCTCAGGGAACTGAAGCTTTCTTT. Translation: CSVDAQGTEAFF.

The CDR3 region is CASSPTAGGNTIYF. CDR3 coding DNA: TGCGCCAGCAGCCCGACGGCAGGTGGAAACACCATATATTTT. V is TRBV5-1 and J is TRBJ1-3; D is unresolved. The CDR3 length is 14 residues. In germline, CDR1 is SGHRS, CDR2 YFSETQ. The V end was cut by 4 bases, the J end by 3 bases, with 11 bases between.

V is TRBV11-3 and J is TRBJ1-1, with D possibly being TRBD1 (5 bases). V gave up 5 bases and J gave up 0 bases, with 10 bases separating them. CDR1 and CDR2 from the germline V gene are SGHNT and YENEEA. This CDR3 contains 14 residues. CDR3 residues: CASSRGVMNTEAFF. The CDR3 DNA sequence: TGTGCCAGCAGCCGGGGGGTAATGAACACTGAAGCTTTCTTT. Based on the CDR3 plus reference TRBV11-3 and TRBJ1-1, the full variable domain is EAGVVQSPRYKIIEKKQPVAFWCNPISGHNTLYWYLQNLGQGPELLIRYENEEAVDDSQLPKDRFSAERLKGVDSTLKIQPAELGDSAVYLCASSRGVMNTEAFFGQGTRLTVV.

This chain joins TRBV4-3 and TRBJ1-1, with D unclear. The CDR3 extends over 14 amino acids. From germline, CDR1 is LGHNA and CDR2 YSLEER. The V and J ends lost 1 base and 0 bases respectively, with 6 bases between them. Written as DNA, the CDR3 is TGCGCCAGCAGCCAAGTACATATGAACACTGAAGCTTTCTTT. Protein product: CASSQVHMNTEAFF.

This sequence joins TRBV7-6 and TRBJ1-1; no clear D gene. Germline V gene lookup returns CDR1 SGHVS and CDR2 FNYEAQ. V lost 4 bases and J 4 bases, leaving 10 bases between the germline ends. The CDR3 totals 13 residues. CDR3 loop: CASSSRPSTEAFF. Here the CDR3 DNA reads TGTGCCAGCAGCTCCCGTCCCTCCACTGAAGCTTTCTTT.

The chain employs TRBV6-1 and TRBJ2-3, with D uncertain. The CDR3 has 12 amino acids. Germline CDR1 MNHNS, CDR2 SASEGT. Trimming shortened V by 5 bases and J by 2 bases, and 5 bases separated the two germline ends. This CDR3 reads CASSSYTDTQYF. In DNA form, the CDR3 reads TGTGCCAGCAGTTCCTACACAGATACGCAGTATTTT.

The chain uses TRBV3-1 (or the pseudogene TRBV3-2) and TRBJ1-4, with D uncertain. The CDR3 contains 14 residues. V was clipped by 1 base and J by 17 bases, with 20 bases between them. The germline V gene encodes CDR1 LGHDT and CDR2 YNNKEL (reference sequence). Here the CDR3 reads CASSQVAGKVEIFF. The CDR3 nucleotides are TGTGCCAGCAGCCAAGTTGCCGGGAAGGTGGAAATCTTTTTT.

This sequence joins TRBV27 and TRBJ2-2; D is unresolved. Germline CDR1 reads MNHEY; CDR2 reads SMNVEV (reference sequence). The CDR3 length is 11 residues. Trimming shortened V by 6 bases and J by 4 bases, and 3 bases separated the two germline ends. CDR3 region: CASRSTGELFF. CDR3 nucleotide sequence: TGTGCCAGCAGGAGCACCGGGGAGCTGTTTTTT.

For the CDR3, the DNA is TGTGCCAGTAGGAGCGGGGGTAGCACAGATACGCAGTATTTT. The encoded protein is CASRSGGSTDTQYF. The chain links TRBV19 to TRBJ2-3; TRBD2 aligns across 8 bases. V shed 6 bases and J 0 bases; nucleotides not matched to a gene: 2. The CDR3 has 14 residues. Germline loops: CDR1 LNHDA, CDR2 SQIVND (reference sequence).

V is TRBV19 and J is TRBJ1-5; the D is unclear. Trimming shortened V by 6 bases and J by 5 bases, and 17 bases separated the two germline ends. This CDR3 has 15 residues. Germline CDR1 and CDR2: LNHDA and SQIVND (reference sequence). In DNA form, the CDR3 reads TGTGCCAGTAGCCGGGAAGGTTGGGGAGATCAGCCCCAGCATTTT. Translation: CASSREGWGDQPQHF. Using reference TRBV19 and TRBJ1-5 for the parts outside the CDR3, the full variable domain is DGGITQSPKYLFRKEGQNVTLSCEQNLNHDAMYWYRQDPGQGLRLIYYSQIVNDFQKGDIAEGYSVSREKKESFPLTVTSAQKNPTAFYLCASSREGWGDQPQHFGDGTRLSIL.

The chain combines TRBV4-2 with TRBJ2-3; 8 nucleotides line up with TRBD1. This CDR3 region has 15 residues. With 1 base clipped from V and 3 bases from J, the junction kept 3 bases outside the gene matches. Germline CDR1 and CDR2: LGHNA and YNFKEQ. CDR3 nucleotide sequence: TGTGCCAGCAGCCAAGGGACAGGGAGGACAGATACGCAGTATTTT. Translated, it gives CASSQGTGRTDTQYF.

The chain recombines TRBV11-2 with TRBJ2-5, with TRBD2 matching 8 bases. Germline CDR1 reads SGHAT; CDR2 reads FQNNGV. The J segment lost 5 bases and the V segment lost 5 bases, leaving 4 bases of the junction unmatched. This CDR3 comprises 13 residues. CDR3 sequence (DNA): TGTGCCAGCAGCCCACGCGGGGGGGAGACCCAGTACTTC. Its translation is CASSPRGGETQYF.

The chain carries TRBV7-8 and TRBJ1-4; D possibly corresponds to TRBD1 (6 bases). The CDR3 consists of 15 residues. Germline V gives CDR1 SGHVS, CDR2 FQNEAQ. V dropped 1 base and J dropped 6 bases, with 12 bases sitting between them. CDR3 sequence reads: CASSLGGEGDEKLFF. In DNA, the CDR3 is TGTGCCAGCAGCTTAGGTGGGGAGGGGGATGAAAAACTGTTTTTT.

This clone was recorded once. The chain is built from TRBV2 and TRBJ1-2, with a tentative D call TRBD1 (6 bases). Trimming stripped 3 bases from V and 2 bases from J, with 13 bases between. The V gene's germline CDR1 is SNHLY and CDR2 FYNNEI. The CDR3 totals 15 residues. The CDR3 sequence: CASSDPDRLNYGYTF. The CDR3 DNA sequence: TGTGCCAGCAGTGACCCAGACAGGCTGAACTATGGCTACACCTTC.

V usage is TRBV5-8 and J usage is TRBJ2-7, with TRBD1 matching 8 bases. The CDR3 sequence is 14 residues long. CDR1 and CDR2 from the germline V gene are SGHTS and YDEGEE. After removal of 3 bases from V and 5 bases from J, the junction contained 7 bases not matched to a gene. CDR3 DNA sequence: TGTGCCAGCAGCTCAGGACAGGGAATGAACGAGCAGTACTTC. Translation gives CASSSGQGMNEQYF.

The CDR3 sequence is CASSVLRDYEQYF. CDR3 coding DNA: TGTGCCAGCAGTGTCCTGAGAGACTACGAGCAGTACTTC. The rearrangement uses TRBV2 and TRBJ2-7, with no clear D. Per germline, CDR1 SNHLY and CDR2 FYNNEI. The CDR3 extends over 13 amino acids. V shed 4 bases and J shed 3 bases, with 10 bases lying between them.

V is TRBV11-2 and J is TRBJ1-3; perhaps TRBD1 as D (5 bases). CDR3 length equals 13 residues. Between the trimmed V and J ends, which lost 3 bases and 7 bases, there was a span of 10 bases. The germline gives CDR1 SGHAT, CDR2 FQNNGV. The CDR3 bases are TGTGCCAGCAGCTTGGGGCGGCTCAACACCATATATTTT. It yields the protein CASSLGRLNTIYF.

The chain uses TRBV19 and TRBJ1-5; 9 bases are shared with TRBD1. Germline loops: CDR1 LNHDA, CDR2 SQIVND (reference sequence). Losses at the gene ends were 2 bases for V and 4 bases for J; bases not matched to a gene: 12. CDR3 size: 18 residues. The CDR3 spells CASSILGLTGGRNQPQHF. For the CDR3, the DNA is TGTGCCAGTAGTATATTAGGTTTGACAGGGGGTAGGAATCAGCCCCAGCATTTT.